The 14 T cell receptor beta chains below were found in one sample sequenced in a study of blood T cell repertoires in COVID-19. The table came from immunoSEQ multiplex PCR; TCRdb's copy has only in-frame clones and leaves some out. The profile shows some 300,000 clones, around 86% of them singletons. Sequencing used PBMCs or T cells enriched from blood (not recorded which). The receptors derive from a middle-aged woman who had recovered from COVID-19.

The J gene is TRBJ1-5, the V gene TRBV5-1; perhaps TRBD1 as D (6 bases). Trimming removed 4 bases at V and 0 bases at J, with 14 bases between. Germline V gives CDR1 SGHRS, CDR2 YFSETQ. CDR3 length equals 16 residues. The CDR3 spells CASSVGGTDSNQPQHF. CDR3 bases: TGCGCCAGCAGCGTGGGGGGCACAGATAGCAATCAGCCCCAGCATTTT.

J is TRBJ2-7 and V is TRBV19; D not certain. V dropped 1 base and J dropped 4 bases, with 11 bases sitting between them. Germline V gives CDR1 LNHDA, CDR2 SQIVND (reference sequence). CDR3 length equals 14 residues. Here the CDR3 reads CASSIGANSYEQYF. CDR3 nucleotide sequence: TGTGCCAGTAGTATAGGAGCAAACTCTTACGAGCAGTACTTC.

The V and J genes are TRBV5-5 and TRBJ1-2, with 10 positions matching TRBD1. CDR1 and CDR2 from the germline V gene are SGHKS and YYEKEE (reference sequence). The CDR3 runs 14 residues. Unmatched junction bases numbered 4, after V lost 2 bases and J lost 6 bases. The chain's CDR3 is CASSFDRGQDGYTF. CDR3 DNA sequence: TGTGCCAGCAGCTTTGACAGGGGGCAGGATGGCTACACCTTC.

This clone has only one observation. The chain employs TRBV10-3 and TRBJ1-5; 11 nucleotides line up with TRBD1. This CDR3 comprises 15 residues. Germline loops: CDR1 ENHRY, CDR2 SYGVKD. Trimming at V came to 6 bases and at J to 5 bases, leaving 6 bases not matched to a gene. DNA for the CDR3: TGTGCCATCAGGAGCGGGGGACAGGGGGATCAGCCCCAGCATTTT. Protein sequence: CAIRSGGQGDQPQHF.

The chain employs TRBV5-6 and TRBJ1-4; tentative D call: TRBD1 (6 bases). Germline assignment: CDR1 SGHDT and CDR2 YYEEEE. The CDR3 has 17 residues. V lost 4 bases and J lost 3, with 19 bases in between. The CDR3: CASSEAPQGWANEKLFF. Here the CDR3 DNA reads TGTGCCAGCAGCGAAGCTCCACAGGGTTGGGCTAATGAAAAACTGTTTTTT.

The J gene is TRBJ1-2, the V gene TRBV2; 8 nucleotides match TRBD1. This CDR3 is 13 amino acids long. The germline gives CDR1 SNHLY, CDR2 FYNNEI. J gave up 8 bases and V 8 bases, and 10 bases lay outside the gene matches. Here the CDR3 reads CASRAGGAGGYTF. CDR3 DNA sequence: TGTGCCAGCCGTGCAGGGGGCGCTGGGGGCTACACCTTC.

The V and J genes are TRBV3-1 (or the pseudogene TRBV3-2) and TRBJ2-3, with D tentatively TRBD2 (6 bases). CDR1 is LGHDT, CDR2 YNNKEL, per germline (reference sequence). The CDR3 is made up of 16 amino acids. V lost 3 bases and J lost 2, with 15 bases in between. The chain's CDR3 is CASSQGGSFTTDTQYF. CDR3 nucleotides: TGTGCCAGCAGCCAGGGAGGATCGTTTACCACAGATACGCAGTATTTT.

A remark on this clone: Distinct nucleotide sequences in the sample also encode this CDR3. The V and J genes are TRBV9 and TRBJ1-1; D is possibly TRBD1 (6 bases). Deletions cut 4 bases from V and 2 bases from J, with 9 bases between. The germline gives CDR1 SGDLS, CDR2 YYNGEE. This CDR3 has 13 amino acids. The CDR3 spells CASSTQGNTEAFF. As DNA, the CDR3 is TGTGCCAGCAGCACACAGGGAAACACTGAAGCTTTCTTT.

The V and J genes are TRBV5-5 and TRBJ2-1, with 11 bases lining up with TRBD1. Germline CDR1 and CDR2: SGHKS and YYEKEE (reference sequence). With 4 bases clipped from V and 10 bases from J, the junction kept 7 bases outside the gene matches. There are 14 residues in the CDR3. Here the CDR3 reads CASSAGQGAREQFF. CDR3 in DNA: TGTGCCAGCAGCGCAGGACAGGGGGCGAGGGAGCAGTTCTTC.

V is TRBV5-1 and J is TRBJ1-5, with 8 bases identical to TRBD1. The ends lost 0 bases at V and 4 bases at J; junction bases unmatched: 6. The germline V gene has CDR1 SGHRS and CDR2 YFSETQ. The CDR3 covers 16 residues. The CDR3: CASSLADRVLNQPQHF. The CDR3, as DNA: TGCGCCAGCAGCTTGGCGGACAGGGTGTTAAATCAGCCCCAGCATTTT.

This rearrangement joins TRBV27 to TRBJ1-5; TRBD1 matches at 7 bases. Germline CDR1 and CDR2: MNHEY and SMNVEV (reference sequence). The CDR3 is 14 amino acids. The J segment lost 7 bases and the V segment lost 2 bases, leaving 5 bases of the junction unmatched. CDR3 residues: CASSLQQGRQPQHF. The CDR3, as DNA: TGTGCCAGCAGTTTACAACAGGGGCGGCAGCCCCAGCATTTT.

Here the CDR3 DNA reads TGTGCCAGCAGCCAAGGATACGGGACTAGCGGGAAAACACCTCATCTCTACAATGAGCAGTTCTTC. It encodes CASSQGYGTSGKTPHLYNEQFF. V and J are TRBV3-1 (or the pseudogene TRBV3-2) and TRBJ2-1; 13 bases are a match to TRBD2. This CDR3 is built from 22 residues. J gave up 3 bases and V 1 base, and 18 bases lay outside the gene matches. Germline lookup yields CDR1 LGHDT and CDR2 YNNKEL (reference sequence).

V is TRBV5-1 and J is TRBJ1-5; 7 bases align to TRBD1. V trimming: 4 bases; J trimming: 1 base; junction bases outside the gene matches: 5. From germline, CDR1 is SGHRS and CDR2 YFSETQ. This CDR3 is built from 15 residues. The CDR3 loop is CASSPDRVSNQPQHF. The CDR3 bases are TGCGCCAGCAGCCCCGACAGGGTCAGCAATCAGCCCCAGCATTTT.

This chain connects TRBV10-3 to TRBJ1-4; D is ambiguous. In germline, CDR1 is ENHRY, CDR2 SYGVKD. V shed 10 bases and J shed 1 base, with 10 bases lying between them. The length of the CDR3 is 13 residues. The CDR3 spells CATGRETNEKLFF. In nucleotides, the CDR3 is TGTGCCACCGGGCGGGAAACTAATGAAAAACTGTTTTTT.